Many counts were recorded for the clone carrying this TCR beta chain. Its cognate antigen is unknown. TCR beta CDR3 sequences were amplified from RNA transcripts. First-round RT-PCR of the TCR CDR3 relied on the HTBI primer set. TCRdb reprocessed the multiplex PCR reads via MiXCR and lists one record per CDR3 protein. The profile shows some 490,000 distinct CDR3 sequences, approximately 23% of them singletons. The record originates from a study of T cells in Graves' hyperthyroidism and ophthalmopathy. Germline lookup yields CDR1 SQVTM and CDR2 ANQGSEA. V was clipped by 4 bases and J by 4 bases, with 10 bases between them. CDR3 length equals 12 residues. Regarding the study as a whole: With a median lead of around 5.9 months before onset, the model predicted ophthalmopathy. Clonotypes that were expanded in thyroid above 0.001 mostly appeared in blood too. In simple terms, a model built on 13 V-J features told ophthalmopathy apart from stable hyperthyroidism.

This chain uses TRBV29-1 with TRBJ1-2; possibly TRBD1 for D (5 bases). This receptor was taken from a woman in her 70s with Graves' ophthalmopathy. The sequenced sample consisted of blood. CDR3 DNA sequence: TGCAGCGTTGGAGACAGCTTCTATGGCTACACCTTC. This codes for CSVGDSFYGYTF. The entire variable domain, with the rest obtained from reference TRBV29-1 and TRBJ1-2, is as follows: SAVISQKPSRDICQRGTSLTIQCQVDSQVTMMFWYRQQPGQSLTLIATANQGSEATYESGFVIDKFPISRPNLTFSTLTVSNMSPEDSSIYLCSVGDSFYGYTFGSGTRLTVV.